Presented here are 26 T cell receptor beta chains from one specimen sequenced in a study of blood T cell repertoires in COVID-19. Assay: immunoSEQ multiplex PCR; the TCRdb copy retains only in-frame clones and omits some. The sample consists of around 180,000 clones, around 85% of them appearing once. Input material: peripheral blood. All receptors derive from a man in his 70s with active or convalescent COVID-19.

The CDR3 protein is CASSGLAEGEQYF. The CDR3 DNA reads TGTGCCAGCAGCGGACTAGCTGAGGGCGAGCAGTACTTC. This sequence joins TRBV7-9 and TRBJ2-7; TRBD2 matches 8 bases. Per the germline V gene, CDR1 is SEHNR and CDR2 is FQNEAQ (reference sequence). The CDR3 is made up of 13 amino acids. The V and J ends lost 5 bases and 6 bases, in that order; junction bases with no gene match: 6.

The rearrangement uses TRBV4-3 and TRBJ2-3, with TRBD2 as a possible D gene (5 bases). CDR3 length: 15 amino acids. Between the trimmed V and J ends, which lost 0 bases and 5 bases, there was a span of 12 bases. From germline, CDR1 is LGHNA and CDR2 YSLEER. In DNA, the CDR3 is TGCGCCAGCAGCCAAGATACGCTAGCAGGAGATACGCAGTATTTT. Protein: CASSQDTLAGDTQYF.

This chain connects TRBV12-5 to TRBJ2-4; D is perhaps TRBD1 (5 bases). CDR1 LGHNT and CDR2 FRNRAP come from the germline V gene. Trimming removed 1 base at V and 0 bases at J, with 7 bases between. The CDR3 extends over 15 amino acids. The CDR3 sequence is CASGLGTLAKNIQYF. The CDR3 nucleotides are TGTGCTAGTGGTTTGGGGACACTAGCCAAAAACATTCAGTACTTC.

The CDR3 sequence: CASSEVTAGGHTDTQYF. The CDR3 coding sequence is TGTGCCAGCAGTGAAGTTACAGCGGGGGGCCACACAGATACGCAGTATTTT. V usage is TRBV6-1 and J usage is TRBJ2-3, with 9 bases that match TRBD2. J lost 2 bases, V lost 1 base, and 7 bases had no gene match. The germline V gene encodes CDR1 MNHNS and CDR2 SASEGT. This CDR3 contains 17 residues.

V gene TRBV3-1 (or the pseudogene TRBV3-2) combines with J gene TRBJ1-1, with a tentative D call TRBD1 (6 bases). The CDR3 is 14 amino acids. Germline-derived CDR1 and CDR2 are LGHDT and YNNKEL (reference sequence). The ends were cut back, 4 bases at V and 1 base at J, with 10 bases in the middle. Here the CDR3 reads CASSRLQGNTEAFF. Here the CDR3 DNA reads TGTGCCAGCAGCCGATTACAGGGGAACACTGAAGCTTTCTTT.

The chain employs TRBV2 and TRBJ2-5, with TRBD2 matching 8 bases. The CDR3 runs 16 residues. V trimming: 6 bases; J trimming: 6 bases; junction bases outside the gene matches: 15. From germline, CDR1 is SNHLY and CDR2 FYNNEI. The CDR3 DNA reads as TGTGCCAGCAGCGCGTCCCTGGGGGCGGGGGGTAAGACCCAGTACTTC. Its protein is CASSASLGAGGKTQYF.

The genes are TRBV28 and TRBJ2-7; 13 bases line up with TRBD2. V lost 4 bases, J lost 2 bases, and 8 bases stayed unmatched. The germline CDR1 and CDR2 sequences are MDHEN and SYDVKM. The CDR3 extends over 17 amino acids. The DNA of the CDR3 is TGTGCCAGCAGTTGGACTAGCGGGAGATCAGCAACCTACGAGCAGTACTTC. This gives the protein CASSWTSGRSATYEQYF.

The V call is TRBV5-1, the J call TRBJ1-1; D unresolved. The CDR3 is 15 residues long. Germline CDR1 and CDR2: SGHRS and YFSETQ. V was pared by 4 bases and J by 5 bases, with 18 bases between. The CDR3 loop is CASSGQEGMGTEAFF. Written as DNA, the CDR3 is TGCGCCAGCAGCGGCCAGGAGGGAATGGGTACTGAAGCTTTCTTT.

The chain carries TRBV18 and TRBJ2-1; 11 nucleotides match TRBD2. This CDR3 has 17 residues. Germline V gene data show CDR1 as KGHSH and CDR2 as LQKENI. The J segment lost 5 bases and the V segment lost 3 bases, leaving 9 bases of the junction unmatched. The CDR3 protein is CASSPTPSGGSDNEQFF. CDR3 in DNA: TGTGCCAGCTCACCCACTCCTAGCGGGGGGTCGGACAATGAGCAGTTCTTC.

This chain links TRBV18 with TRBJ1-3; D possibly corresponds to TRBD1 (6 bases). The CDR3 spans 20 residues. V dropped 1 base and J dropped 0 bases, with 22 bases sitting between them. From germline, CDR1 is KGHSH and CDR2 LQKENI. The CDR3 loop reads CASSPLQGPSIVLSGNTIYF. CDR3 sequence (DNA): TGTGCCAGCTCACCACTACAGGGCCCTTCAATTGTCCTCTCTGGAAACACCATATATTTT.

The rearrangement links TRBV19 to TRBJ1-2, with TRBD1 as a possible D gene (5 bases). The CDR3 contains 15 residues. Germline CDR1 LNHDA, CDR2 SQIVND (reference sequence). V lost 6 bases and J lost 4, with 18 bases in between. The CDR3 protein is CASRRRGDKGYGYTF. CDR3 DNA sequence: TGTGCCAGTAGGAGGAGGGGCGATAAGGGCTATGGCTACACCTTC.

The chain joins TRBV30 to TRBJ1-5; perhaps TRBD1 as D (5 bases). V was clipped by 0 bases and J by 0 bases, with 12 bases between them. CDR3 length equals 16 residues. The germline V gene has CDR1 GTSNPN and CDR2 SVGIG (reference sequence). The CDR3 reads CAWSVGVSYSNQPQHF. Here the CDR3 DNA reads TGTGCCTGGAGTGTAGGGGTATCTTATAGCAATCAGCCCCAGCATTTT.

This chain connects TRBV5-1 to TRBJ1-2, with a weak D call TRBD1 (5 bases). V was shortened by 0 bases and J by 4 bases, with 13 bases between the two germline ends. Germline CDR1 is SGHRS and CDR2 is YFSETQ. This CDR3 spans 15 amino acids. The CDR3 protein is CASSLGGGVAYGYTF. The CDR3 coding sequence is TGCGCCAGCAGCTTGGGGGGAGGGGTGGCCTATGGCTACACCTTC.

DNA for the CDR3: TGTGCCAGCAGCCCAACGGGTCCGAACTATGGCTACACCTTC. The encoded protein is CASSPTGPNYGYTF. The chain couples TRBV7-9 to TRBJ1-2; D is unclear. V gave up 5 bases and J gave up 2 bases, with 12 bases separating them. Germline CDR1 and CDR2: SEHNR and FQNEAQ (reference sequence). This CDR3 spans 14 amino acids.

The gene calls are TRBV30 and TRBJ1-1; 7 bases are shared with TRBD1. CDR1 and CDR2 from the germline V gene are GTSNPN and SVGIG (reference sequence). The length of the CDR3 is 14 residues. V shed 4 bases, J shed 0 bases, and the junction held 5 bases outside the gene matches. Here the CDR3 reads CAWKLGQLNTEAFF. CDR3 nucleotides: TGTGCCTGGAAATTGGGACAGTTGAACACTGAAGCTTTCTTT.

V usage is TRBV20-1 and J usage is TRBJ1-2; D is unresolved. The length of the CDR3 is 13 residues. Looked up from germline, CDR1 is DFQATT and CDR2 is SNEGSKA (reference sequence). Trimming cost V 3 bases and J 3 bases, with 11 bases left between them. The CDR3 region has the DNA TGCAGTGCTAGTCTCCGCCGGGACTATGGCTACACCTTC. It encodes CSASLRRDYGYTF.

J is TRBJ2-7 and V is TRBV5-4; possibly TRBD2 for D (5 bases). Germline V gene lookup returns CDR1 SGHNT and CDR2 YYREEE (reference sequence). Trimming removed 4 bases from V and 2 bases from J, with 19 bases in between. The CDR3 has 16 residues. The DNA for the CDR3 is TGTGCCAGCAGCCCGGGATGGGCCAAGGCCGCCTACGAGCAGTACTTC. Translating gives CASSPGWAKAAYEQYF.

The V gene is TRBV5-1, the J gene TRBJ2-1; 7 bases are shared with TRBD2. V lost 2 bases, J lost 3 bases, and 8 bases stayed unmatched. The CDR3 length is 16 residues. CDR1 and CDR2 from the germline V gene are SGHRS and YFSETQ. In DNA form, the CDR3 reads TGCGCCAGCAGCTTCGGCTCAGCGGGACTCTACAATGAGCAGTTCTTC. Amino acid sequence: CASSFGSAGLYNEQFF.

The CDR3 loop is CASSLGAGQYGYTF. CDR3 coding DNA: TGCGCCAGCAGCTTGGGGGCAGGGCAATATGGCTACACCTTC. The V and J genes are TRBV5-1 and TRBJ1-2; D is possibly TRBD1 (5 bases). The length of the CDR3 is 14 residues. CDR1 SGHRS and CDR2 YFSETQ come from the germline V gene. With 0 bases removed from V and 5 bases from J, the gap between germline ends came to 11 bases. The entire variable domain, with the rest obtained from reference TRBV5-1 and TRBJ1-2, is as follows: KAGVTQTPRYLIKTRGQQVTLSCSPISGHRSVSWYQQTPGQGLQFLFEYFSETQRNKGNFPGRFSGRQFSNSRSEMNVSTLELGDSALYLCASSLGAGQYGYTFGSGTRLTVV.

This clone has a single count. The chain recombines TRBV9 with TRBJ1-2; the D gene is possibly TRBD1 (5 bases). The V and J ends lost 3 bases and 1 base respectively, with 10 bases between them. Germline assignment: CDR1 SGDLS and CDR2 YYNGEE. This CDR3 has 14 amino acids. The CDR3 loop reads CASSEGDSNYGYTF. As DNA, the CDR3 is TGTGCCAGCAGCGAAGGAGACAGTAACTATGGCTACACCTTC.

This clone was seen a few times. The J gene is TRBJ2-2, the V gene TRBV11-3; D is unclear. Trimming removed 4 bases from V and 6 bases from J, with 9 bases in between. This CDR3 has 13 amino acids. Germline V lookup: CDR1 SGHNT, CDR2 YENEEA. CDR3 in DNA: TGTGCCAGCAGCTCCAACCGAGCCGGGGAGCTGTTTTTT. The encoded protein is CASSSNRAGELFF. The complete variable domain, with remaining parts taken from reference TRBV11-3 and TRBJ2-2, reads EAGVVQSPRYKIIEKKQPVAFWCNPISGHNTLYWYLQNLGQGPELLIRYENEEAVDDSQLPKDRFSAERLKGVDSTLKIQPAELGDSAVYLCASSSNRAGELFFGEGSRLTVL.

The rearrangement links TRBV29-1 to TRBJ2-3; TRBD2 matches 10 bases. The germline V gene encodes CDR1 SQVTM and CDR2 ANQGSEA. The CDR3 loop spans 13 amino acids. V was clipped by 6 bases and J by 2 bases; unmatched bases: 2. The CDR3 loop is CSVAGGLTDTQYF. The CDR3 nucleotides read TGCAGCGTAGCGGGAGGGCTCACAGATACGCAGTATTTT.

The chain couples TRBV18 to TRBJ1-1, with a weak D call TRBD1 (5 bases). The germline V and J ends were trimmed by 4 bases and 0 bases, with 15 bases remaining between them. Germline CDR1 and CDR2: KGHSH and LQKENI. This CDR3 spans 16 amino acids. CDR3 in DNA: TGTGCCAGCTCACTGGGGACTCCGGGTATGAACACTGAAGCTTTCTTT. It is translated as CASSLGTPGMNTEAFF.

The V call is TRBV10-1, the J call TRBJ2-5; no definite D call. CDR1 WNHNN and CDR2 SYGVQD come from the germline V gene (reference sequence). This CDR3 is built from 14 residues. With 0 bases removed from V and 5 bases from J, the gap between germline ends came to 10 bases. The CDR3, as DNA: TGCGCCAGCAGTGAGTCGGGCCGGTGGGAGACCCAGTACTTC. It translates to CASSESGRWETQYF.

V usage is TRBV2 and J usage is TRBJ1-5; D not certain. Germline CDR1 reads SNHLY; CDR2 reads FYNNEI. The CDR3 contains 13 residues. Trimming shortened V by 5 bases and J by 7 bases, and 12 bases separated the two germline ends. DNA of the CDR3: TGTGCCAGCAGTTCAACATACCCCCAGCCCCAGCATTTT. This codes for CASSSTYPQPQHF.

This rearrangement joins TRBV5-1 to TRBJ1-5, with D possibly matching TRBD1 (5 bases). The CDR3 runs to 14 residues. V was pared by 2 bases and J by 5 bases, with 11 bases between. Germline V gives CDR1 SGHRS, CDR2 YFSETQ. CDR3 nucleotides: TGCGCCAGCAGCTTTGGTGGAGGGGATCAGCCCCAGCATTTT. This codes for CASSFGGGDQPQHF.